Presented here are 17 T cell receptor beta chains from one specimen sequenced in a study of T-cell reconstitution after alpha-beta-depleted transplantation in children. Construction of the TCRbeta library involved unique molecular identifiers. One entry per CDR3 protein, called by TCRdb with MiXCR from the PCR reads. The data contain fewer than 350,000 distinct CDR3 sequences, roughly 11% of them singletons. Sequences were derived from peripheral blood, sampled 180 days after TCRalphabeta/CD19-depleted stem cell transplant. The source of these receptors is a male patient between 2 and 15 years old who had a stem cell transplant for chronic granulomatous disease, so the T cells may come from the graft donor.

This clonotype was seen many times. V is TRBV20-1 and J is TRBJ1-3, with 7 bases lining up with TRBD1. Trimming took 6 bases from V and 0 from J; bases not matched to a gene: 5. Germline lookup yields CDR1 DFQATT and CDR2 SNEGSKA (reference sequence). This CDR3 spans 14 amino acids. This chain's CDR3 is CSARGQNSGNTIYF. CDR3 nucleotides: TGCAGTGCCAGGGGACAGAACTCTGGAAACACCATATATTTT.

This clonotype was detected ten times or more. The chain is built from TRBV20-1 and TRBJ1-1; D uncertain. CDR1 and CDR2 (germline): DFQATT, SNEGSKA (reference sequence). The CDR3 extends over 14 amino acids. Trimming took 3 bases from V and 2 from J, leaving 13 bases between them. The CDR3 nucleotides are TGCAGTGCTAGTAGCTATCCCCTCAACACTGAAGCTTTCTTT. It specifies CSASSYPLNTEAFF.

The chain carries TRBV25-1 and TRBJ2-7; possibly TRBD2 for D (5 bases). This CDR3 comprises 17 residues. Trimming pared 6 bases from V and 5 bases from J, leaving 26 bases between. Germline CDR1 MGHDK, CDR2 SYGVNS. The chain's CDR3 is CASRPPSHQPSGDEQYF. Written as DNA, the CDR3 is TGTGCCAGCAGGCCCCCTTCCCATCAGCCCTCCGGGGACGAGCAGTACTTC.

With respect to this clonotype: It may be a read error: a sequence one base away is much more abundant. The genes are TRBV7-9 and TRBJ1-1, with TRBD1 as a possible D gene (5 bases). In germline, CDR1 is SEHNR, CDR2 FQNEAQ (reference sequence). This CDR3 region has 16 residues. CDR3 nucleotides: TGTTCCAGCAGCCCCGGAGGAGGGGACCTGAACACTGAAGCTTTCTTT. Its translation: CSSSPGGGDLNTEAFF.

In this sample, this clonotype turned up many times. V and J are TRBV9 and TRBJ1-2; 7 bases are a match to TRBD1. CDR3 length: 15 amino acids. Trimming removed 3 bases from V and 0 bases from J; junction bases left unmatched: 5. The germline gives CDR1 SGDLS, CDR2 YYNGEE. The DNA of the CDR3 is TGTGCCAGCAGCGCCCAGGACAGGCCTAACTATGGCTACACCTTC. Translating gives CASSAQDRPNYGYTF.

This clonotype appeared many times. V usage is TRBV6-5 and J usage is TRBJ2-3; perhaps TRBD2 as D (5 bases). The germline V and J ends were trimmed by 8 bases and 1 base, with 10 bases remaining between them. CDR1 is MNHEY and CDR2 is SVGAGI in the germline V gene. CDR3 length: 13 amino acids. The chain's CDR3 is CASLALGTDTQYF. CDR3 in DNA: TGTGCCAGCTTAGCGTTGGGCACAGATACGCAGTATTTT.

The table lists this clonotype with a count of one. The missing conserved phenylalanine or tryptophan at the end of this CDR3 makes a read error likely. The chain joins TRBV27 to TRBJ2-7; possibly TRBD1 or TRBD2 for D (5 bases each). CDR3 length: 13 amino acids. V was pared by 4 bases and J by 0 bases, with 7 bases between. The germline V gene encodes CDR1 MNHEY and CDR2 SMNVEV (reference sequence). The CDR3 loop is CASSSGASYEQYS. The CDR3 DNA reads as TGTGCCAGCAGTTCCGGGGCCTCCTACGAGCAGTACTCC.

This clonotype was seen ten or more times. In nucleotides, the CDR3 is TGCGCCAGCAGCTTGGCTGGGGGGCAGGGGATTTACGAGCAGTACTTC. Amino acids: CASSLAGGQGIYEQYF. This chain joins TRBV5-1 and TRBJ2-7; D may be TRBD1 or TRBD2 (6 bases each). The CDR3 spans 16 residues. V was trimmed by 0 bases and J by 4 bases, leaving 17 bases between them. CDR1 is SGHRS, CDR2 YFSETQ, per germline. Complete variable domain (other parts from reference TRBV5-1 and TRBJ2-7): KAGVTQTPRYLIKTRGQQVTLSCSPISGHRSVSWYQQTPGQGLQFLFEYFSETQRNKGNFPGRFSGRQFSNSRSEMNVSTLELGDSALYLCASSLAGGQGIYEQYFGPGTRLTVT.

This clonotype was counted at least ten times. The chain employs TRBV11-3 and TRBJ2-1; TRBD2 agrees at 15 bases. Per germline, CDR1 SGHNT and CDR2 YENEEA. The CDR3 is 17 residues long. Germline trimming cut 8 bases from V and 0 bases from J; bases unmatched to any gene: 5. This CDR3 is CASVRTSGGDSYNEQFF. CDR3 DNA sequence: TGTGCCAGCGTACGGACTAGCGGGGGGGACTCCTACAATGAGCAGTTCTTC.

This clonotype appeared many times. The CDR3 coding sequence is TGTGCCAGCAGTCGCTTCAGGGGGGCGAACACTGAAGCTTTCTTT. Translating gives CASSRFRGANTEAFF. The gene calls are TRBV27 and TRBJ1-1; 7 bases match TRBD1. This CDR3 has 15 amino acids. CDR1 is MNHEY and CDR2 is SMNVEV in the germline V gene (reference sequence). Trimming removed 5 bases from V and 1 base from J; junction bases left unmatched: 7.

Only a few counts were recorded for this clonotype. The rearrangement uses TRBV5-4 and TRBJ2-3; 13 nucleotides align to TRBD2. The length of the CDR3 is 16 residues. The V gene's germline CDR1 is SGHNT and CDR2 YYREEE (reference sequence). The V segment lost 2 bases and the J segment 3 bases; nucleotides outside the gene matches: 3. The CDR3 nucleotides read TGTGCCAGCAGCTTAGGGGGACTAGCGGGAACAGATACGCAGTATTTT. It specifies CASSLGGLAGTDTQYF.

This clonotype was seen many times. The genes are TRBV20-1 and TRBJ2-3, with TRBD1 identical over 7 bases. The CDR3 is 13 amino acids. With 4 bases clipped from V and 4 bases from J, the junction kept 5 bases outside the gene matches. Germline CDR1 is DFQATT and CDR2 is SNEGSKA (reference sequence). This CDR3 reads CSAIRGQADTQYF. As DNA, the CDR3 is TGCAGTGCTATCAGAGGACAGGCAGATACGCAGTATTTT.

This clonotype was found many times. The rearrangement uses TRBV23-1 and TRBJ2-7; TRBD1 is a possible D gene (5 bases). TRBV23-1 is sorted into the ORF group, with uncertain function. V lost 3 bases and J lost 4, with 16 bases in between. The CDR3 extends over 15 amino acids. CDR3 DNA sequence: TGCGCCAGCAGTCATAGGGCCCAGGGAACGTACGAGCAGTACTTC. Protein: CASSHRAQGTYEQYF.

This clonotype was detected ten times or more. V and J are TRBV6-1 and TRBJ2-2, with 12 bases matching TRBD2. Germline CDR1 MNHNS, CDR2 SASEGT. The CDR3 consists of 15 residues. With 2 bases clipped from V and 5 bases from J, the junction kept 0 bases outside the gene matches. The CDR3 reads CASSELAGGTGELFF. In DNA, the CDR3 is TGTGCCAGCAGTGAACTAGCGGGAGGGACCGGGGAGCTGTTTTTT.

This clonotype was detected many times. V is TRBV29-1 and J is TRBJ2-4, with a tentative D call TRBD1 (5 bases). Germline CDR1 and CDR2: SQVTM and ANQGSEA. The CDR3 runs to 11 residues. Trimming shortened V by 7 bases and J by 8 bases, and 12 bases separated the two germline ends. The CDR3 reads CSANQGDIQYF. DNA for the CDR3: TGCAGCGCAAATCAGGGTGACATTCAGTACTTC.

This clonotype showed up many times. The chain carries TRBV7-2 and TRBJ2-5; possible D gene TRBD2, 7 bases. V was cut by 7 bases and J by 0 bases, with 12 bases left in between. The CDR3 has 14 amino acids. The germline CDR1 and CDR2 sequences are SGHTA and FQGNSA. The CDR3 is CASMWGGYQETQYF. The CDR3 DNA reads as TGTGCCAGCATGTGGGGGGGCTACCAAGAGACCCAGTACTTC.

Many counts were recorded for this clonotype. This sequence joins TRBV7-9 and TRBJ2-5; D is undetermined. Trimming stripped 1 base from V and 2 bases from J, with 5 bases between. This CDR3 is built from 13 residues. Germline loops: CDR1 SEHNR, CDR2 FQNEAQ (reference sequence). CDR3 sequence (DNA): TGTGCCAGCAGCTTAGACAGACAAGAGACCCAGTACTTC. It encodes CASSLDRQETQYF.